This passage covers 29 T cell receptor beta chains from one sample sequenced in a study of CD8+CD57+ T cells in acquired aplastic anemia. TCR beta VDJ and CDR3 were profiled, and genomic DNA was the template. TCRdb re-analysed the reads in MiXCR, keeping a single row per CDR3 protein. Of roughly 420,000 distinct CDR3 sequences detected, just under 70% appear once; the ten largest clones hold 3.5% to 4.5%. The sample taken for sequencing was sorted CD4+, CD8+, or CD8+CD57+ T cells (not recorded which) from PBMCs. The receptors originated from a human donor in good health, serving as a control.

Turning to this clonotype: The final CDR3 position lacks the conserved phenylalanine or tryptophan, pointing to a likely read error. Because the CDR3's place on the DNA is in doubt, the DNA is left out and the CDR3 is given as listed by TCRdb. The chain employs TRBV2 and TRBJ1-2. The CDR3 is 13 amino acids in total, end residues counted. CDR1 and CDR2 (germline): SNHLY, FYNNEI. Here the CDR3 reads CASKSSRKYGYNI.

On this clonotype: One end of the junction does not line up with germline, which may come from a read error. The chain is built from TRBV7-6 and TRBJ2-7; 7 positions agree with TRBD2. This CDR3 region has 13 residues. The V gene's germline CDR1 is SGHVS and CDR2 FNYEAQ. The CDR3 protein is CASSGGGDYEHTF. As DNA, the CDR3 is TGCGCCAGCAGTGGCGGGGGAGACTATGAGCACACCTTC.

This chain links TRBV2 with TRBJ1-1; no reliable D call. Germline V gene sequence: CDR1 SNHLY, CDR2 FYNNEI. This CDR3 is 10 amino acids long. The ends were cut back, 5 bases at V and 4 bases at J, with 2 bases in the middle. CDR3 nucleotides: TGTGCCAGCAGTCTCACTGAAGCTTTCTTT. Translating it yields CASSLTEAFF.

This clonotype was counted a few times. The chain couples TRBV25-1 to TRBJ2-7; D perhaps matches TRBD1 (7 bases). This CDR3 is built from 15 residues. CDR1 is MGHDK, CDR2 SYGVNS, per germline. With 5 bases removed from V and 3 bases from J, the gap between germline ends came to 17 bases. CDR3 residues: CASSPTDREDYEQYF. Here the CDR3 DNA reads TGTGCCAGCAGTCCCACCGACAGGGAGGACTACGAGCAGTACTTC.

The CDR3 DNA follows: TGCAGCGTCCGAAGGAGGGGCACTGAAGCTTTCTTT. Its translation: CSVRRRGTEAFF. The chain uses TRBV29-1 and TRBJ1-1, with D possibly matching TRBD1 (5 bases). The V gene lost 6 bases and the J gene lost 4 bases, with 12 bases spanning the gap. The CDR3 has 12 residues. Germline V gene sequence: CDR1 SQVTM, CDR2 ANQGSEA. The full variable domain, in which reference TRBV29-1 and TRBJ1-1 provide the parts outside the CDR3, is SAVISQKPSRDICQRGTSLTIQCQVDSQVTMMFWYRQQPGQSLTLIATANQGSEATYESGFVIDKFPISRPNLTFSTLTVSNMSPEDSSIYLCSVRRRGTEAFFGQGTRLTVV.

In regard to this clonotype: The junction departs from the called germline gene at one end, perhaps through a read error. V and J are TRBV7-2 and TRBJ1-5; D perhaps matches TRBD1 (6 bases). The germline V gene has CDR1 SGHTA and CDR2 FQGNSA. The CDR3 totals 14 residues. The CDR3 coding sequence is TGTGCCAGCAGCTTAGCGCGGGGGCAGAGCTATGGCTATTTT. Protein product: CASSLARGQSYGYF.

The chain uses TRBV24-1 and TRBJ2-3; D not certain. The CDR3 contains 13 residues. Germline loops: CDR1 KGHDR, CDR2 SFDVKD. Between the trimmed V and J ends, which lost 6 bases and 2 bases, there was a span of 8 bases. The CDR3 here is CATSSSNTDTQYF. DNA of the CDR3: TGTGCCACCAGTAGCAGCAACACAGATACGCAGTATTTT.

This clonotype was observed a handful of times. CDR3 loop: CSVEGGLGTEAFF. The CDR3 DNA sequence: TGCAGCGTTGAAGGGGGACTAGGCACTGAAGCTTTCTTT. This sequence joins TRBV29-1 and TRBJ1-1, with a tentative D call TRBD1 (5 bases). Germline lookup yields CDR1 SQVTM and CDR2 ANQGSEA. The V and J ends lost 1 base and 4 bases respectively, with 10 bases between them. The CDR3 runs to 13 residues.

J is TRBJ1-6 and V is TRBV5-1; TRBD1 aligns across 7 bases. CDR1 SGHRS and CDR2 YFSETQ come from the germline V gene. The junction had 6 bases not matched to a gene; V was cut back by 6 bases and J by 6 bases. This CDR3 has 14 residues. CDR3: CASTAGGGNSPLHF. In nucleotides, the CDR3 is TGCGCCAGCACCGCAGGGGGAGGTAATTCACCCCTCCACTTT.

This clonotype was seen many times. The chain uses TRBV5-6 and TRBJ2-1, with no clear D. Trimming cost V 0 bases and J 6 bases, with 10 bases left between them. Germline assignment: CDR1 SGHDT and CDR2 YYEEEE. This CDR3 contains 14 residues. CDR3 DNA sequence: TGTGCCAGCAGCTTGGCTAGAATAGCCAATGAGCAGTTCTTC. Translated: CASSLARIANEQFF.

The gene calls are TRBV7-9 and TRBJ2-3; no clear D. This CDR3 comprises 15 residues. V lost 4 bases and J 15 bases, leaving 26 bases between the germline ends. Germline loops: CDR1 SEHNR, CDR2 FQNEAQ (reference sequence). The CDR3 nucleotides are TGTGCCAGCAGCTCAGACGAGGAACTAATTCACCCCTCCTATTTT. Protein sequence: CASSSDEELIHPSYF.

Details on this clonotype: Relative to the germline gene, one junction end is altered; a read error may explain this. The rearrangement joins TRBV10-1 to TRBJ2-4; D may be TRBD1 or TRBD2 (5 bases each). Per the germline V gene, CDR1 is WNHNN and CDR2 is SYGVQD (reference sequence). The CDR3 sequence is 13 residues long. CDR3 protein: CARTGTVNTGQLF. The DNA of the CDR3 is TGCGCCAGAACCGGGACGGTCAACACCGGTCAGTTGTTC.

This chain connects TRBV6-6 to TRBJ2-5; TRBD1 matches at 9 bases. The CDR3 runs 13 residues. V lost 11 bases to trimming and J lost 9 bases; unmatched junction nucleotides: 13. The V gene's germline CDR1 is MNHNY and CDR2 SVGAGI (reference sequence). The CDR3 spells CAAETGGTQPQYF. CDR3 nucleotides: TGTGCCGCAGAAACAGGGGGCACTCAGCCCCAGTACTTC.

Regarding this clonotype: The conserved phenylalanine or tryptophan is not found at the CDR3 terminus, so this likely reflects a read error. J is TRBJ1-1 and V is TRBV7-9; unclear D gene. CDR1 and CDR2 (germline): SEHNR, FQNEAQ (reference sequence). Between the trimmed V and J ends, which lost 3 bases and 1 base, there was a span of 6 bases. The CDR3 has 13 amino acids. This chain's CDR3 is CASSFTENTEAFQ. The CDR3 DNA reads as TGTGCCAGCAGCTTTACGGAGAACACTGAAGCTTTCCAG.

This clonotype was counted only a few times. V gene TRBV19 combines with J gene TRBJ1-2; D call uncertain. This CDR3 is 10 amino acids long. Trimming shortened V by 7 bases and J by 10 bases, and 10 bases separated the two germline ends. CDR1 is LNHDA and CDR2 is SQIVND in the germline V gene (reference sequence). In DNA form, the CDR3 reads TGTGCCAGTAAAGCGGCTGACTACACCTTC. It is translated as CASKAADYTF.

To note about this clonotype: Because it lacks the conserved phenylalanine or tryptophan at the end, this CDR3 is likely a read error. Because the CDR3's place on the DNA is in doubt, the DNA is left out and the CDR3 is given as listed by TCRdb. This sequence joins TRBV7-3 and TRBJ1-1; the table's TRBD1 call for D was not verified on the DNA. In germline, CDR1 is SGHTA, CDR2 FQGTGA. The CDR3 extends over 13 residues, inclusive of both ends. CDR3 protein: CASSPREDREAYS.

This clonotype has at least ten counts. The rearrangement joins TRBV3-1 to TRBJ2-7; no firm D call. CDR3 length: 12 residues. Germline V CDR1 and CDR2: LGHDT, YNNKEL (reference sequence). V was clipped by 1 base and J by 4 bases, with 5 bases between them. CDR3 DNA: TGTGCCAGCAGCCAAGGACCGTACGAGCAGTACTTC. The encoded protein is CASSQGPYEQYF.

On this clonotype: Compared with germline, one end of the junction differs, possibly owing to a read error. The chain is built from TRBV10-3 and TRBJ1-6, with no clear D. Germline V gene sequence: CDR1 ENHRY, CDR2 SYGVKD. The CDR3 is made up of 13 amino acids. The CDR3 nucleotides read TGTGCCATCAGTGAGGCGCGGGAACAGCCCCTGCATTTT. Its protein is CAISEAREQPLHF.

This clonotype was counted many times. The chain joins TRBV12-3 or TRBV12-4 to TRBJ2-2, with D perhaps TRBD2 (7 bases). V dropped 5 bases and J dropped 3 bases, with 16 bases sitting between them. The CDR3 totals 16 residues. CDR3 sequence: CASSALGGLYTGELFF. The CDR3 DNA is TGTGCCAGCAGTGCCCTGGGGGGGCTGTACACCGGGGAGCTGTTTTTT.

The rearrangement joins TRBV15 to TRBJ1-2, with unresolved D. The germline V gene encodes CDR1 LNHNV and CDR2 YYDKDF (reference sequence). CDR3 length: 13 residues. Between the trimmed V and J ends, which lost 10 bases and 7 bases, there was a span of 19 bases. The CDR3 reads CASTQEKTSGYTF. The CDR3, as DNA: TGTGCCAGCACCCAGGAAAAAACATCTGGCTACACCTTC.

The chain combines TRBV9 with TRBJ2-4; tentative D call: TRBD2 (6 bases). In germline, CDR1 is SGDLS, CDR2 YYNGEE. The ends were cut back, 0 bases at V and 2 bases at J, with 18 bases in the middle. The CDR3 is 18 amino acids. CDR3 in amino acids: CASSVGQFRGNTKNIQYF. CDR3 sequence (DNA): TGTGCCAGCAGCGTAGGACAGTTCCGGGGGAACACCAAAAACATTCAGTACTTC.

This clonotype was detected many times. The chain carries TRBV5-1 and TRBJ2-3; TRBD2 matches at 9 bases. After removal of 0 bases from V and 8 bases from J, the junction contained 13 bases not matched to a gene. The CDR3 contains 17 residues. CDR1 SGHRS and CDR2 YFSETQ come from the germline V gene. The CDR3 spells CASSLAASRSGGPTQYF. The CDR3 DNA follows: TGCGCCAGCAGCTTGGCCGCGAGCAGGAGCGGGGGGCCTACGCAGTATTTT.

The chain combines TRBV7-2 with TRBJ2-5, with TRBD2 as a possible D gene (6 bases). Germline CDR1 and CDR2: SGHTA and FQGNSA. The V end lost 2 bases, the J end lost 11 bases, and 21 bases lay between the germline ends. There are 15 residues in the CDR3. The CDR3, as DNA: TGTGCCAGCAGCTTACAACCAGGCGGGGCAGATACGCAGTACTTC. Translating gives CASSLQPGGADTQYF.

CDR3 sequence: CASTLGAGGTEAFF. In nucleotides, the CDR3 is TGTGCCAGCACCTTAGGGGCTGGGGGCACTGAAGCTTTCTTT. J is TRBJ1-1 and V is TRBV9; a weak D match, TRBD1 (5 bases). With 6 bases removed from V and 4 bases from J, the gap between germline ends came to 16 bases. The CDR3 is 14 amino acids. Germline loops: CDR1 SGDLS, CDR2 YYNGEE.

V is TRBV20-1 and J is TRBJ1-2; weak D call: TRBD1 (6 bases). Germline V CDR1 and CDR2: DFQATT, SNEGSKA (reference sequence). This CDR3 comprises 15 residues. The ends were cut back, 6 bases at V and 5 bases at J, with 22 bases in the middle. CDR3 coding DNA: TGCAGTGCGAGAAGACAGGCTGCTAACTTATATGGCTACACCTTC. Its protein is CSARRQAANLYGYTF.

The chain is built from TRBV7-9 and TRBJ2-7, with 7 bases fitting TRBD2. The CDR3 covers 13 residues. Per the germline V gene, CDR1 is SEHNR and CDR2 is FQNEAQ (reference sequence). V dropped 2 bases and J dropped 7; count of bases not matched to a gene: 5. The DNA for the CDR3 is TGTGCCAGCAGCTTAATCCCCGGGGGGGAGCAGTACTTC. It encodes CASSLIPGGEQYF.

This chain uses TRBV20-1 with TRBJ1-2; 8 positions agree with TRBD1. Looked up from germline, CDR1 is DFQATT and CDR2 is SNEGSKA (reference sequence). The CDR3 totals 15 residues. Trimming at V came to 6 bases and at J to 1 base, leaving 10 bases not matched to a gene. CDR3 bases: TGCAGTGCACCTGCTGGACAGGGCTTTAACTATGGCTACACCTTC. Protein sequence: CSAPAGQGFNYGYTF.

Details on this clonotype: One end of the junction varies from germline; a read error may be responsible. The V gene is TRBV10-3, the J gene TRBJ1-1; TRBD1 agrees at 7 bases. This CDR3 is 15 amino acids long. The germline V gene encodes CDR1 ENHRY and CDR2 SYGVKD. The CDR3 DNA is TGTGCCATCAGTGCGAGAGGGGGCGAGGCCACTGACGCTTTCTTT. It is translated as CAISARGGEATDAFF.

A word on this clonotype: A much larger clone lies a single base off, so this may be a read error. The chain combines TRBV4-3 with TRBJ1-1; D not resolved. V shed 2 bases and J shed 1 base, with 8 bases lying between them. The CDR3 has 14 amino acids. CDR1 is LGHNA, CDR2 YSLEER, per germline. This CDR3 reads CASSQLPENTEAFF. CDR3 bases: TGCGCCAGCAGCCAACTTCCGGAGAACACTGAAGCTTTCTTT.